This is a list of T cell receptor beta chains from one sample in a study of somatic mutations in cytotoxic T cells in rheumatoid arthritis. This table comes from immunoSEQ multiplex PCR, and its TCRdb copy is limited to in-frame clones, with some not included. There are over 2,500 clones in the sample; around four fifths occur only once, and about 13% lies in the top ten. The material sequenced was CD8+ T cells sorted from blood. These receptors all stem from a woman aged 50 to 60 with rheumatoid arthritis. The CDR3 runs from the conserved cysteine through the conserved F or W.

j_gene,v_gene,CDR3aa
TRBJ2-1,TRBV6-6,CASSYSIGRAYNEQFF
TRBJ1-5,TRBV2,CASSEALRGAADQPQHF
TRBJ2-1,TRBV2,CASRAGDTPFTYNEQFF
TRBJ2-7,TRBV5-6,CASSLFGDSTFYEQYF
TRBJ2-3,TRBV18,CASSPPSSSTDTQYF
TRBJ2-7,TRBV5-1,CASSLVGLHKDYEQYF
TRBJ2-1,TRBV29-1,CSVEGWREVSNEQFF
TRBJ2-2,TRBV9,CASSRSGSDTGELFF
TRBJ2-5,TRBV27,CASSSLAGGSGETQYF